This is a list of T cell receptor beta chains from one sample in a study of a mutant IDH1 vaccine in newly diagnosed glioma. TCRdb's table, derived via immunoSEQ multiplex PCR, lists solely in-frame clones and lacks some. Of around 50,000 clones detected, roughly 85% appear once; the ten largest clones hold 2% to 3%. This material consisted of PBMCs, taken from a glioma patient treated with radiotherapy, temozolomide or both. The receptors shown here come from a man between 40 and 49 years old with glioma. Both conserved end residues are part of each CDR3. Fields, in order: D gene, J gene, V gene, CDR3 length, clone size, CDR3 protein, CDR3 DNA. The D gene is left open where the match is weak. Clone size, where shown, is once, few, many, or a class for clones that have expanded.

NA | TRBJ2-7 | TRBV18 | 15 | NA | CASSPGLTGSREQYF | TGTGCCAGCTCACCAGGCCTAACCGGGTCGAGGGAGCAGTACTTC
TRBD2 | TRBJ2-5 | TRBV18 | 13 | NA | CASSPVAGETQYF | TGTGCCAGCTCACCAGTAGCGGGAGAGACCCAGTACTTC
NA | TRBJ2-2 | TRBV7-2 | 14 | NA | CASSLALDTGELFF | TGTGCCAGCAGCTTAGCTCTCGACACCGGGGAGCTGTTTTTT
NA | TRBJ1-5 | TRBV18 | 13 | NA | CASSLESNQPQHF | TGTGCCAGCTCACTGGAGAGCAATCAGCCCCAGCATTTT
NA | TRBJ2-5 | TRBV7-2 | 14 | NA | CASSLWRDQETQYF | TGTGCCAGCAGCTTATGGCGGGACCAAGAGACCCAGTACTTC
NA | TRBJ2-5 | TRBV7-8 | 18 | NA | CASSLVVQLAGSGETQYF | TGTGCCAGCAGCTTAGTGGTTCAATTGGCGGGGTCGGGCGAGACCCAGTACTTC
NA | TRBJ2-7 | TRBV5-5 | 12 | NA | CASSLDTYEQYF | TGTGCCAGCAGCCTGGACACCTACGAGCAGTACTTC
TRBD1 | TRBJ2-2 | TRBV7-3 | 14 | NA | CASRDTGAGGELFF | TGTGCCAGCAGGGATACAGGGGCCGGCGGGGAGCTGTTTTTT
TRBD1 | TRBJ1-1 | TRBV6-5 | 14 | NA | CASSQKQGVGEAFF | TGTGCCAGCAGTCAAAAACAGGGGGTTGGTGAAGCTTTCTTT
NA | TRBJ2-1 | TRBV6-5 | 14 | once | CASSYQGTAHEQFF | TGTGCCAGCAGTTACCAGGGGACCGCCCATGAGCAGTTCTTC
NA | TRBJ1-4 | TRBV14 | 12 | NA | CASSQEARSLFF | TGTGCCAGCAGCCAAGAAGCGCGCTCCTTATTTTTT
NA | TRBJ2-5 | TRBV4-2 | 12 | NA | CASSQDRETQYF | TGTGCCAGCAGCCAAGATAGAGAGACCCAGTACTTC
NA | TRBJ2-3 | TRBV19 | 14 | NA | CASNPTGSTDTQYF | TGTGCCAGTAACCCGACAGGAAGCACAGATACGCAGTATTTT
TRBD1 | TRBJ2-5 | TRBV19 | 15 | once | CASSRGQGSTETQYF | TGTGCCAGTAGTAGGGGACAGGGAAGTACGGAGACCCAGTACTTC
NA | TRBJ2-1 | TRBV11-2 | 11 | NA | CASSLLLEQFF | TGTGCCAGCAGCTTATTGTTGGAGCAGTTCTTC
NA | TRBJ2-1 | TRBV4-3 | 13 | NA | CASSQKVNNEQFF | TGCGCCAGCAGTCAAAAAGTAAACAATGAGCAGTTCTTC
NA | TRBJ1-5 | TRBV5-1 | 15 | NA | CASSLGGRINQPQHF | TGCGCCAGCAGCTTGGGCGGACGGATAAATCAGCCCCAGCATTTT
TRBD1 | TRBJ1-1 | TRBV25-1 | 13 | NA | CASRPTGDSEAFF | TGTGCCAGCAGGCCAACAGGGGATTCTGAAGCTTTCTTT
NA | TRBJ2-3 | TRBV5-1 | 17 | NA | CASSLAPGGGQAGTQYF | TGCGCCAGCAGCTTGGCCCCGGGGGGCGGGCAGGCAGGTACGCAGTATTTT
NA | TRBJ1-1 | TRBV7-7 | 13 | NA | CASSLSRMTEAFF | TGTGCCAGCAGCTTATCAAGGATGACTGAAGCTTTCTTT
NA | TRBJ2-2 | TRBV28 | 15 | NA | CASSFGQINTGELFF | TGTGCCAGCAGTTTTGGACAGATAAACACCGGGGAGCTGTTTTTT
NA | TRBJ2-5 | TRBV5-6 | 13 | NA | CASSLGRGETQYF | TGTGCCAGCAGCTTGGGCAGGGGAGAGACCCAGTACTTC
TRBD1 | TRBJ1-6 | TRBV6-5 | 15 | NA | CASRGQGTYSSPLHF | TGTGCCAGCAGGGGACAGGGAACGTATAGTTCACCCCTCCACTTT
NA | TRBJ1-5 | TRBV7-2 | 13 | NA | CASSKQANQPQHF | TGTGCCAGCAGCAAACAGGCGAATCAGCCCCAGCATTTT
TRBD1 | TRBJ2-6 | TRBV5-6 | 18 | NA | CASSFSDRGSAGANVLTF | TGTGCCAGCAGCTTCTCGGACAGGGGGTCGGCAGGGGCCAACGTCCTGACTTTC
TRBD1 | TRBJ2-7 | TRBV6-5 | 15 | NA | CASSSPDRGAYEQYF | TGTGCCAGCAGTTCTCCGGACAGGGGAGCCTACGAGCAGTACTTC
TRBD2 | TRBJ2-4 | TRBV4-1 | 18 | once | CASSQEGPTSVTKNIQYF | TGCGCCAGCAGCCAAGAGGGGCCGACTAGCGTAACCAAAAACATTCAGTACTTC
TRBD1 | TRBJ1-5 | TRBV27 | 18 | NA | CASSLIGRGGQGSQPQHF | TGTGCCAGCAGTTTAATTGGTAGGGGGGGACAGGGCTCTCAGCCCCAGCATTTT
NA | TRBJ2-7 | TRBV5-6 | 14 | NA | CASSLGRTTTEQYF | TGTGCCAGCAGCTTGGGGCGGACCACTACGGAGCAGTACTTC
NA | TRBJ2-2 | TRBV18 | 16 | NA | CASSPPGVRSTGELFF | TGTGCCAGCTCACCACCCGGGGTTCGAAGCACCGGGGAGCTGTTTTTT
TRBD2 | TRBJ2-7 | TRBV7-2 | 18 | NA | CASSLVRTSGSKYYEQYF | TGTGCCAGCAGCTTAGTCCGGACTAGCGGGAGTAAGTACTACGAGCAGTACTTC
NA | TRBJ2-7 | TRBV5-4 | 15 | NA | CASSLGGMNTYEQYF | TGTGCCAGCAGCTTAGGGGGGATGAATACCTACGAGCAGTACTTC
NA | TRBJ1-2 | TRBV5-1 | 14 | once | CASSLEPANYGYTF | TGCGCCAGCAGCTTGGAGCCAGCTAACTATGGCTACACCTTC
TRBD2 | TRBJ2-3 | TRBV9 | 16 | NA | CASSVSAKRESATQYF | TGTGCCAGCAGCGTATCGGCCAAGCGGGAGTCGGCTACGCAGTATTTT
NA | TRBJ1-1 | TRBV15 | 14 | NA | CATSSLKDHTEAFF | TGTGCCACCAGCAGCCTGAAGGATCACACTGAAGCTTTCTTT
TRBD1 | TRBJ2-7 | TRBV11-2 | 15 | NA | CASSPDRGLSYEQYF | TGTGCCAGCAGTCCCGACAGGGGCCTTTCCTACGAGCAGTACTTC
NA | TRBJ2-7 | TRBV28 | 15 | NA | CASSSRGSRSYEQYF | TGTGCCAGCAGCAGCCGGGGCAGCCGGTCCTACGAGCAGTACTTC
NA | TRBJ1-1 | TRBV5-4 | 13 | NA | CASSPRWPTEAFF | TGTGCCAGCAGCCCACGATGGCCCACTGAAGCTTTCTTT
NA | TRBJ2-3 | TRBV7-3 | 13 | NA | CASNPSITDTQYF | TGTGCCAGCAACCCCTCTATCACAGATACGCAGTATTTT
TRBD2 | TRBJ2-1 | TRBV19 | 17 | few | CASSIIPSGPRYNEQFF | TGTGCCAGTAGTATAATACCTAGCGGGCCCAGGTACAATGAGCAGTTCTTC
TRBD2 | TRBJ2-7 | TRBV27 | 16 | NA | CASSFSPLAGAYEQYF | TGTGCCAGCAGTTTCAGTCCCCTAGCGGGAGCCTACGAGCAGTACTTC
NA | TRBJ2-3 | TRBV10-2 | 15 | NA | CASGQPGAGPDTQYF | TGCGCCAGCGGACAGCCCGGAGCGGGCCCTGATACGCAGTATTTT